This record looks at one TCR beta chain sequence and its context. This entry comes from a study of blood T cell repertoires in COVID-19. Measured with immunoSEQ multiplex PCR; TCRdb has only the in-frame clones, and not every one. The sample consists of some 210,000 clones, around 82% of them appearing once. V lost 2 bases and J lost 6, with 11 bases in between. The CDR3 is 14 amino acids. Per the germline V gene, CDR1 is LNHDA and CDR2 is SQIVND (reference sequence). The receptor was derived from a woman aged 40 to 50 with acute or convalescent COVID-19. The sequencing sample was made of peripheral blood. The chain recombines TRBV19 with TRBJ1-5, with a tentative D call TRBD1 (5 bases). CDR3 protein: CASSISRAGQPQHF. In DNA, the CDR3 is TGTGCCAGTAGTATATCCAGGGCAGGTCAGCCCCAGCATTTT.